The 10 T cell receptor beta chains presented below share a single source sample, sequenced in a study of T cell responses to AZD1222 COVID-19 vaccine. Clones were read by immunoSEQ multiplex PCR, and TCRdb kept only the in-frame ones, dropping some. The sample holds fewer than 180,000 clones, roughly 90% seen once. The starting material was peripheral blood, obtained 28 days after the second AZD1222 dose. The receptors were gathered from an adult who received the AZD1222 COVID-19 vaccine.

J is TRBJ2-5 and V is TRBV5-6; D uncertain. V lost 6 bases and J lost 2, with 5 bases in between. CDR1 is SGHDT, CDR2 YYEEEE, per germline. The CDR3 is 11 amino acids. CDR3 protein: CASTDQETQYF. DNA for the CDR3: TGTGCCAGCACTGATCAAGAGACCCAGTACTTC.

This chain links TRBV10-3 with TRBJ1-2, with D uncertain. CDR3 length equals 14 residues. Germline CDR1 ENHRY, CDR2 SYGVKD. V was clipped by 3 bases and J by 3 bases, with 11 bases between them. In nucleotides, the CDR3 is TGTGCCATCAGTGACGCCACCAGTCACTATGGCTACACCTTC. As protein: CAISDATSHYGYTF.

This chain links TRBV10-3 with TRBJ2-1; D tentatively reads TRBD1 or TRBD2 (6 bases each). The CDR3 is 16 amino acids. The V and J ends lost 0 bases and 9 bases respectively, with 18 bases between them. CDR1 and CDR2 (germline): ENHRY, SYGVKD. CDR3 amino acids: CAISESRRGDLAEQFF. DNA for the CDR3: TGTGCCATCAGTGAGTCGCGGAGGGGGGATTTAGCTGAGCAGTTCTTC.

V is TRBV7-9 and J is TRBJ1-1; D uncertain. CDR1 is SEHNR, CDR2 FQNEAQ, per germline (reference sequence). The CDR3 covers 13 residues. Trimming shortened V by 4 bases and J by 1 base, and 7 bases separated the two germline ends. As DNA, the CDR3 is TGTGCCAGCAGCTCTGCGCAGAACACTGAAGCTTTCTTT. Residues: CASSSAQNTEAFF.

A remark on this clone: The junction differs from germline at one of its ends, possibly a read error. This CDR3 is CASRKSRGVFF. CDR3 nucleotides: TGCGCCAGCAGGAAGAGCAGGGGGGTATTTTTC. The chain employs TRBV10-1 and TRBJ1-2; 7 bases align to TRBD1. The CDR3 extends over 11 amino acids. Germline V gene data show CDR1 as WNHNN and CDR2 as SYGVQD (reference sequence).

The gene calls are TRBV7-2 and TRBJ1-1, with 7 bases lining up with TRBD1. This CDR3 has 13 residues. Trimming cost V 7 bases and J 6 bases; bases outside gene matches: 8. Germline CDR1 SGHTA, CDR2 FQGNSA. The DNA for the CDR3 is TGTGCCAGCAACGGTCGGACAGGAGCTGAAGCTTTCTTT. Encoded protein: CASNGRTGAEAFF.

The chain employs TRBV14 and TRBJ1-4, with D unresolved. V was clipped by 1 base and J by 8 bases, with 11 bases between them. Germline lookup yields CDR1 SGHDN and CDR2 FVKESK. This CDR3 has 14 amino acids. The DNA of the CDR3 is TGTGCCAGCAGCCAAGTAGGGTCCGGCGAAAAACTGTTTTTT. This codes for CASSQVGSGEKLFF. Full variable domain (rest looked up from reference TRBV14 and TRBJ1-4): EAGVTQFPSHSVIEKGQTVTLRCDPISGHDNLYWYRRVMGKEIKFLLHFVKESKQDESGMPNNRFLAERTGGTYSTLKVQPAELEDSGVYFCASSQVGSGEKLFFGSGTQLSVL.

The chain recombines TRBV19 with TRBJ1-3; D not certain. In germline, CDR1 is LNHDA, CDR2 SQIVND (reference sequence). This CDR3 region has 15 residues. V was pared by 8 bases and J by 5 bases, with 19 bases between. The CDR3 loop is CASGPSKVVRNTIYF. The CDR3, as DNA: TGTGCCAGTGGGCCGAGCAAGGTGGTGAGAAACACCATATATTTT.

V is TRBV5-4 and J is TRBJ1-1, with D unclear. The CDR3 has 16 amino acids. V lost 0 bases to trimming and J lost 1 base, with 13 bases between them. The germline CDR1 and CDR2 sequences are SGHNT and YYREEE (reference sequence). This CDR3 reads CASSLELVRSNTEAFF. CDR3 DNA: TGTGCCAGCAGCTTGGAGTTAGTCAGGTCGAACACTGAAGCTTTCTTT.

The chain employs TRBV28 and TRBJ2-1; no clear D gene. This CDR3 has 13 amino acids. Trimming stripped 4 bases from V and 9 bases from J, with 13 bases between. Germline loops: CDR1 MDHEN, CDR2 SYDVKM. The CDR3 sequence: CASSYLVSGEQFF. The CDR3 DNA is TGTGCCAGCAGTTACCTCGTCTCGGGTGAGCAGTTCTTC.